This T cell receptor (beta chain) was captured by sequencing in a study of control samples from healthy donors and cancer patients. Using immunoSEQ multiplex PCR, the repertoire was profiled, and TCRdb retains in-frame clones only, with some absent. The top ten hold 2.9% of the sample, which has some 120,000 clones, around 87% seen once. V was clipped by 4 bases and J by 7 bases; unmatched bases: 7. Germline CDR1 SGHRS, CDR2 YFSETQ. This CDR3 has 15 amino acids. The sequencing input was blood. The TCR was taken from a man in his sixties in good health. The chain combines TRBV5-1 with TRBJ1-4; 10 bases agree with TRBD1. This CDR3 is CASSTSTGGLEKLFF. CDR3 nucleotides: TGCGCCAGCAGCACCTCGACAGGGGGCCTTGAAAAACTGTTTTTT.